Listed here are 8 T cell receptor beta chains from one sample, sequenced in a study of T cell responses to AZD1222 COVID-19 vaccine. Profiling relied on immunoSEQ multiplex PCR, and the TCRdb table lists in-frame clones only, not all of them. Seen here are over 100,000 clones, around 90% observed once, and the top ten hold 2% to 3%. This specimen was peripheral blood, taken 28 days after the second AZD1222 dose. The receptors come from an adult who received the AZD1222 COVID-19 vaccine.

This clone has only one observation. V usage is TRBV5-6 and J usage is TRBJ1-2, with D maybe TRBD1 (5 bases). Between the trimmed V and J ends, which lost 4 bases and 6 bases, there was a span of 22 bases. Germline-derived CDR1 and CDR2 are SGHDT and YYEEEE. The CDR3 extends over 16 amino acids. Here the CDR3 reads CASSPSGGTLRNGYTF. CDR3 in DNA: TGTGCCAGCAGCCCCTCAGGAGGGACTCTCCGGAATGGCTACACCTTC.

The count of this clone is one. CDR3 sequence: CASSFWGQNTGELFF. CDR3 sequence (DNA): TGCGCCAGCAGCTTCTGGGGACAAAACACCGGGGAGCTGTTTTTT. The chain joins TRBV5-1 to TRBJ2-2, with D perhaps TRBD1 (6 bases). V gave up 2 bases and J gave up 2 bases, with 10 bases separating them. The CDR3 has 15 residues. Germline values: CDR1 SGHRS, CDR2 YFSETQ. Combining the CDR3 with reference TRBV5-1 and TRBJ2-2 gives the whole variable domain KAGVTQTPRYLIKTRGQQVTLSCSPISGHRSVSWYQQTPGQGLQFLFEYFSETQRNKGNFPGRFSGRQFSNSRSEMNVSTLELGDSALYLCASSFWGQNTGELFFGEGSRLTVL.

This sequence joins TRBV7-3 and TRBJ2-3; D might be TRBD1 or TRBD2, each matching 5 bases. Germline V CDR1 and CDR2: SGHTA, FQGTGA. V was cut by 5 bases and J by 1 base, with 10 bases left in between. The CDR3 contains 14 residues. The CDR3 here is CASSPQEGTDTQYF. As DNA, the CDR3 is TGTGCCAGCAGCCCACAGGAGGGCACAGATACGCAGTATTTT.

V usage is TRBV19 and J usage is TRBJ2-1; 9 nucleotides align to TRBD1. J lost 7 bases, V lost 6 bases, and 7 bases had no gene match. This CDR3 spans 14 amino acids. Germline CDR1 reads LNHDA; CDR2 reads SQIVND (reference sequence). The CDR3 sequence is CASSRDRELNEQFF. CDR3 sequence (DNA): TGTGCCAGTAGCCGGGACAGGGAATTAAATGAGCAGTTCTTC.

The chain joins TRBV6-6 to TRBJ1-5; D is perhaps TRBD1 (6 bases). This CDR3 has 15 amino acids. The ends were cut back, 2 bases at V and 6 bases at J, with 14 bases in the middle. Germline CDR1 and CDR2: MNHNY and SVGAGI (reference sequence). The CDR3 DNA follows: TGTGCCAGCAGTTACCAGGACAGCGACGGTCAGCCCCAGCATTTT. Translating it yields CASSYQDSDGQPQHF.

This chain links TRBV7-9 with TRBJ1-1, with a weak D call TRBD1 (5 bases). Trimming left V 1 base short and J 4 bases short, with 10 bases between. This CDR3 comprises 14 residues. Germline V gene lookup returns CDR1 SEHNR and CDR2 FQNEAQ (reference sequence). CDR3 nucleotides: TGTGCCAGCAGCTTAGTGGGGGTCTCCACTGAAGCTTTCTTT. Translating it yields CASSLVGVSTEAFF.

The V gene is TRBV24-1, the J gene TRBJ1-5; no reliable D call. CDR1 is KGHDR and CDR2 is SFDVKD in the germline V gene. The CDR3 totals 12 residues. Trimming left V 5 bases short and J 2 bases short, with 3 bases between. The CDR3 here is CATSVGNQPQHF. The CDR3 DNA reads as TGTGCCACCAGTGTTGGCAATCAGCCCCAGCATTTT.

This chain links TRBV2 with TRBJ1-5; D uncertain. CDR3 length: 13 amino acids. The V gene's germline CDR1 is SNHLY and CDR2 FYNNEI. Trimming removed 7 bases from V and 7 bases from J, with 14 bases in between. CDR3 nucleotides: TGTGCCAGCAAGTTCGCAGGTCAACAGCCCCAGCATTTT. It encodes CASKFAGQQPQHF.